These T cell receptor beta chains were read from a single sample in a study of cytomegalovirus exposure and HLA in healthy donors. Clones were sequenced by immunoSEQ multiplex PCR, and TCRdb holds only the in-frame ones, with some missing. The sample table sets out around 34,000 clones. Sequencing input: PBMCs. The receptors derive from a woman aged 40 to 49 in good health and CMV-seropositive. The CDR3 runs from the conserved cysteine through the conserved F or W. The size field is filled for only some rows; it gives once, few, many or a size class.

CDR3,V,size,J
CASSLWAGGLYEQYF,TRBV28,-,TRBJ2-7
CSVYPLRADTEAFF,TRBV29-1,-,TRBJ1-1
CASGQGYEQYF,TRBV6-1,-,TRBJ2-7
CASSPFRTGNTEAFF,TRBV27,-,TRBJ1-1
CASSQEGGRGNEQYF,TRBV4-2,-,TRBJ2-7
CASSLNYISYEQYF,TRBV5-1,-,TRBJ2-7
CAISESGLRDKSYEQYF,TRBV10-3,-,TRBJ2-7
CASSYFWGESYEQYF,TRBV6-5,-,TRBJ2-7
CASSTGTGLNMNTEAFF,TRBV5-1,-,TRBJ1-1
CASSYSGTGAYEQYF,TRBV4-1,-,TRBJ2-7
CAISRAEGTQYF,TRBV10-3,medium-sized,TRBJ2-5
CASSLYIGASEAFF,TRBV5-1,-,TRBJ1-1
CASSLTGRGLEAFF,TRBV5-4,-,TRBJ1-1
CASSRQGSNYGYTF,TRBV6-5,-,TRBJ1-2
CSARRDEAFF,TRBV20-1,-,TRBJ1-1
CASSLGSSGGGDDEQYF,TRBV5-4,-,TRBJ2-7
CASSEYMRAEAFF,TRBV6-1,-,TRBJ1-1
CASSLSRQGYQETQYF,TRBV5-1,-,TRBJ2-5
CASSQDDRANTEAFF,TRBV4-3,-,TRBJ1-1
CASRGERASGNTIYF,TRBV6-1,-,TRBJ1-3
CAISEFVGRDRPFF,TRBV10-3,-,TRBJ1-1
CTSSQTAGLALTDTQYF,TRBV4-1,-,TRBJ2-3
CASSLDRGTNTEAFF,TRBV7-2,-,TRBJ1-1
CASSLRDSSETQYF,TRBV7-8,-,TRBJ2-5
CASSPGGGLYEQYF,TRBV27,-,TRBJ2-7
CASSLVGQGLSPLHF,TRBV5-6,-,TRBJ1-6
CASSLVGLGGIDTQYF,TRBV11-2,-,TRBJ2-3
CASRRAEEGPDTQYF,TRBV27,-,TRBJ2-3
CASQPDWREETQYF,TRBV5-1,-,TRBJ2-5
CASSEASSGNTIYF,TRBV6-1,-,TRBJ1-3
CASSLALSTGNEQFF,TRBV7-2,-,TRBJ2-1
CASSDQGGSWTRSNEKLFF,TRBV5-1,-,TRBJ1-4
CASSPGSTYEQYF,TRBV5-4,-,TRBJ2-7
CASTPGEIGVGELFF,TRBV19,-,TRBJ2-2
CASSQESGGASETQYF,TRBV4-1,-,TRBJ2-5